These T cell receptor beta chains were read from a single sample in a study of long-term antiretroviral therapy in people with HIV. TCRdb's table, derived via immunoSEQ multiplex PCR, lists solely in-frame clones and lacks some. The sample records roughly 28,000 clones, roughly 80% being singletons. The sample here was unsorted PBMCs, taken 0.3 years after starting antiretroviral therapy. These receptors came from a man aged 40-49 years with HIV. Both conserved end residues are part of each CDR3. A D gene is named only where the DNA matches it firmly. Clone size appears in some rows only: once, few, many, or a class for an expanded clone.

abundance	d_gene	j_gene	v_gene	CDR3nt	CDR3aa
NA	NA	TRBJ1-2	TRBV27	TGTGCCAGCGGACAAAGACCCTCTTATTACTTATCCTTC	CASGQRPSYYLSF
NA	NA	TRBJ2-6	TRBV11-2	TGTGCCAGCAGCGAGACAGCTGGGGCCAACGTCCTGACTTTC	CASSETAGANVLTF
NA	NA	TRBJ2-7	TRBV7-2	TGTGCCAGCAGCCCCGAAACAAGACGGGGGAACGAGCAGTACTTC	CASSPETRRGNEQYF
NA	NA	TRBJ1-5	TRBV19	TGTGCCAGTAGTATATTCGAGGGACCCCAGCATTTT	CASSIFEGPQHF
NA	NA	TRBJ2-3	TRBV19	TGTGCCAGTAGTCCCCATGGGGGCCGGGATACGCAGTATTTT	CASSPHGGRDTQYF
NA	TRBD1	TRBJ2-7	TRBV30	TGTGCCTGGAGTGGGGGGACAGGGGGACTCTACGAGCAGTACTTC	CAWSGGTGGLYEQYF
NA	NA	TRBJ2-7	TRBV6-5	TGTGCCAGCAGCCGCGGAGGGGGTATCTCCTACGAGCAGTACTTC	CASSRGGGISYEQYF
NA	NA	TRBJ2-5	TRBV6-5	TGTGCCAGCGGAGGGACAACCAAAGAGACCCAGTACTTC	CASGGTTKETQYF
NA	TRBD2	TRBJ2-5	TRBV9	TGTGCCAGCAGTCGTAATAGCGGGAGAACTGGAGAGACCCAGTACTTC	CASSRNSGRTGETQYF
NA	TRBD1	TRBJ1-6	TRBV27	TGTGCCAGCAGTCCTAGGACAGGGGGTTCACCCCTCCACTTT	CASSPRTGGSPLHF
NA	NA	TRBJ2-5	TRBV4-3	TGCGCCAGCAGCCAAGATTTATATGGAAGCCAAGAGACCCAGTACTTC	CASSQDLYGSQETQYF
NA	TRBD2	TRBJ2-3	TRBV7-9	TGTGCCAGCAGTCATATAGCGGGAAGAGGTCCAGATACGCAGTATTTT	CASSHIAGRGPDTQYF
few	NA	TRBJ1-1	TRBV9	TGTGCCAGCAGCGGGGATCTGAACACTGAAGCTTTCTTT	CASSGDLNTEAFF
NA	NA	TRBJ1-2	TRBV5-5	TGTGCCAGCAGCGGACGGATCCTCTATGGCTACACCTTC	CASSGRILYGYTF
NA	NA	TRBJ1-5	TRBV19	TGTGCCAGTAGTATAGGGAATCAGCCCCAGCATTTT	CASSIGNQPQHF
once	NA	TRBJ1-5	TRBV29-1	TGCAGCGTTGGGGGCTTGGGGGGACAGCCCCAGCATTTT	CSVGGLGGQPQHF
NA	NA	TRBJ2-5	TRBV5-1	TGCGCCAGCACCGAGCTTGCCAGTAAGCAAGAGACCCAGTACTTC	CASTELASKQETQYF
few	TRBD1	TRBJ1-4	TRBV28	TGTGCCAGCAGTGTCCCCGGGACAGGTAGAGAAAAACTGTTTTTT	CASSVPGTGREKLFF
NA	TRBD2	TRBJ2-3	TRBV28	TGTGCCAGCAGTTTATTAGCGGGAGGGGGCGATACGCAGTATTTT	CASSLLAGGGDTQYF
few	TRBD2	TRBJ2-3	TRBV4-1	TGCGCCAGCAGCCACAGTACAAGCGGGGGGGCAGATACGCAGTATTTT	CASSHSTSGGADTQYF
NA	TRBD2	TRBJ2-4	TRBV7-9	TGTGCCAGCAGCTTAGACAGCGGGAGGGGAAGCGGTGACATTCAGTACTTC	CASSLDSGRGSGDIQYF
few	NA	TRBJ2-7	TRBV10-1	TGCGCCAGCAGTGAGACCGCCTCTGCCTTCTACGAGCAGTACTTC	CASSETASAFYEQYF
NA	TRBD2	TRBJ2-7	TRBV4-3	TGCGCCAGCAGCCTCGGGACTAGCGGAATCTCTAGCTCCTACGAGCAGTACTTC	CASSLGTSGISSSYEQYF
NA	NA	TRBJ1-5	TRBV7-2	TGTGCCAGCAGCCCACAACAACAGGGATTCTCCCAGCATTTT	CASSPQQQGFSQHF
NA	NA	TRBJ1-2	TRBV28	TGTGCCAGCAGTCCCACCGGGGTCGGTATTCTCCGCGACAACTATGGCTACACCTTC	CASSPTGVGILRDNYGYTF
NA	NA	TRBJ2-7	TRBV5-8	TGTGCCAGCAGCCCCCTCTACGAGCAGTACTTC	CASSPLYEQYF
once	NA	TRBJ2-3	TRBV7-9	TGTGCCAGCATCGGACAGAGTGGCACAGATACGCAGTATTTT	CASIGQSGTDTQYF
NA	NA	TRBJ1-4	TRBV7-9	TGTGCCAGCAGCCCCGGCAGGGGTGGTGAAAAACTGTTTTTT	CASSPGRGGEKLFF
NA	NA	TRBJ2-7	TRBV5-1	TGCGCCAGCAGCTTGGTAGGGGGACGCTACGAGCAGTACTTC	CASSLVGGRYEQYF
NA	NA	TRBJ2-1	TRBV6-6	TGTGCCAGCACCCCTACCCTGGGCTCCTACAATGAGCAGTTCTTC	CASTPTLGSYNEQFF
NA	NA	TRBJ1-5	TRBV6-6	TGTGCCAGCAGTCTCGCGGGGCAGCCCCAGCATTTT	CASSLAGQPQHF
once	TRBD1	TRBJ2-5	TRBV7-6	TGTGCCAGCAGCTTAGGTCGTGGGACAGGCCAAGAGACCCAGTACTTC	CASSLGRGTGQETQYF
NA	NA	TRBJ1-1	TRBV5-6	TGTGCCAGCAGCCTCGGGGGTTCCTCGAGGGCTTTCTTT	CASSLGGSSRAFF
NA	NA	TRBJ2-5	TRBV5-1	TGCGCCAGCAGCTTGGTTCCGGATCAAGAGACCCAGTACTTC	CASSLVPDQETQYF
NA	TRBD2	TRBJ2-7	TRBV6-6	TGTGCCAGCAGTTTTAGCGGGGGGACGACTATCGAGCAGTACTTC	CASSFSGGTTIEQYF
few	TRBD2	TRBJ2-3	TRBV6-1	TGTGCCGGGAGGGATAGATACACAGATACGCAGTATTTT	CAGRDRYTDTQYF
NA	TRBD2	TRBJ2-1	TRBV15	TGTGCCACGGGACTAGCGGGATTCAATGAGCAGTTCTTC	CATGLAGFNEQFF
NA	NA	TRBJ2-3	TRBV4-2	TGTGCCAGCAGCCGGACCCGAGGGGCGGGCACAGATACGCAGTATTTT	CASSRTRGAGTDTQYF
few	NA	TRBJ1-6	TRBV19	TGTGCCACCCCCTGGGATTCACCCCTCCACTTT	CATPWDSPLHF
NA	NA	TRBJ2-2	TRBV4-3	TGCGCCAGCAGCCAAGTTAGGGGAGTCACCGGGGAGCTGTTTTTT	CASSQVRGVTGELFF
once	TRBD1	TRBJ1-2	TRBV5-1	TGCGCCAGCAGCTTGGGGGACAGGCTGGGCTACACCTTC	CASSLGDRLGYTF
NA	TRBD2	TRBJ2-1	TRBV4-3	TGCGCCAGCAGCCAAGATCGGGCTAGCGGGAAGGGTGAGCAGTTCTTC	CASSQDRASGKGEQFF
NA	TRBD1	TRBJ2-7	TRBV15	TGTGCCACCAGCAGAGCCGGACAGGGCGCCTACGAGCAGTACTTC	CATSRAGQGAYEQYF
once	NA	TRBJ2-7	TRBV15	TGTGCCACCAGCAGAGGCACAGGCGAGCAGTACTTC	CATSRGTGEQYF
NA	NA	TRBJ2-7	TRBV10-1	TGCGCCAGCAGTGATGACAGAAACCCCACCTACGAGCAGTACTTC	CASSDDRNPTYEQYF
once	NA	TRBJ1-1	TRBV27	TGTGCCAGCAGTTTAACAGGGACGATCGACACTGAAGCTTTCTTT	CASSLTGTIDTEAFF
NA	NA	TRBJ2-1	TRBV10-1	TGCGCCAGCAGTGAGTATCCCAGCTGGCCCTACAATGAGCAGTTCTTC	CASSEYPSWPYNEQFF
NA	NA	TRBJ2-3	TRBV2	TGTGCCAGCAGTGAAGTTTCTGTATGGACAGATACGCAGTATTTT	CASSEVSVWTDTQYF
NA	NA	TRBJ2-5	TRBV18	TGTGCCACCGCTGGACGGAACCCGAGGGAGACCCAGTACTTC	CATAGRNPRETQYF
NA	TRBD1	TRBJ2-1	TRBV25-1	TGTGCCAGCAGTTCAATCGGCGGGACAGGGAATTACAATGAGCAGTTCTTC	CASSSIGGTGNYNEQFF
NA	NA	TRBJ1-2	TRBV5-1	TGCGCCAGCAGCTTGGGGGGGGGAGACTATGGCTACACCTTC	CASSLGGGDYGYTF
few	NA	TRBJ2-7	TRBV21-1	TGTGCCAGCTCCGACAGGGGATCCTACGAGCAGTACTTC	CASSDRGSYEQYF
NA	NA	TRBJ1-4	TRBV19	TGTGCCAGTAGTAAGAAAGGAGGGGCAACTAATGAAAAACTGTTTTTT	CASSKKGGATNEKLFF
NA	NA	TRBJ1-5	TRBV6-1	TGTGCCAGCAGTGAAACCCAGATTTATAGCAATCAGCCCCAGCATTTT	CASSETQIYSNQPQHF
NA	NA	TRBJ1-3	TRBV2	TGTGCCAGCAACGACGGGGGGAACACCATATATTTT	CASNDGGNTIYF